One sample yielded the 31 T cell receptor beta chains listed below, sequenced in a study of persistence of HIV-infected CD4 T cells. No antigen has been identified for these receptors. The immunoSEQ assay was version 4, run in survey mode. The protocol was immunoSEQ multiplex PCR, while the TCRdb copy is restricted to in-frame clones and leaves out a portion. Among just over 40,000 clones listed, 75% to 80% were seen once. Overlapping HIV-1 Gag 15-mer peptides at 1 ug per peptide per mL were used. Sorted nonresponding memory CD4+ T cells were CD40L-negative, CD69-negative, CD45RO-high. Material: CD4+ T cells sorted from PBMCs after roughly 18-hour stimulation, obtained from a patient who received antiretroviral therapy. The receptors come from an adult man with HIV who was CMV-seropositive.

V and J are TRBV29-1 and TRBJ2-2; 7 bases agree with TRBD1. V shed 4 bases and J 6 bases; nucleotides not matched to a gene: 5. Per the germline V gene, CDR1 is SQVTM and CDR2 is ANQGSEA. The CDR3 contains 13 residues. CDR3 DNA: TGCAGCGTTGGGGACAGAAGTTCCGGGGAGCTGTTTTTT. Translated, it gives CSVGDRSSGELFF.

The CDR3 DNA follows: TGCGCCAGCAGCGCATTGGGGGGCACTGAAGCTTTCTTT. Translation: CASSALGGTEAFF. This chain joins TRBV4-3 and TRBJ1-1; D is possibly TRBD1 (5 bases). Germline V gene lookup returns CDR1 LGHNA and CDR2 YSLEER. The CDR3 contains 13 residues. V shed 5 bases and J shed 4 bases, with 11 bases lying between them.

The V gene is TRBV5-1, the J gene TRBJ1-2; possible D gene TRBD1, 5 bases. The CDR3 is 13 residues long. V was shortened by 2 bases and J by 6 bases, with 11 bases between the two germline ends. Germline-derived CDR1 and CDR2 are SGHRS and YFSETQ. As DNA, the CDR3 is TGCGCCAGCAGCTTAGGGGAACTCCATGGCTACACCTTC. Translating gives CASSLGELHGYTF.

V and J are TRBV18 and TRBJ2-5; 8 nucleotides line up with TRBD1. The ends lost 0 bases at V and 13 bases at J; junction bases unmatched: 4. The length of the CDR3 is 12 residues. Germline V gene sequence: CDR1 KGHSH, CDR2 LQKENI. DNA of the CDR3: TGTGCCAGCTCACCACCCGGACAGGGCCCGTACTTC. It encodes CASSPPGQGPYF.

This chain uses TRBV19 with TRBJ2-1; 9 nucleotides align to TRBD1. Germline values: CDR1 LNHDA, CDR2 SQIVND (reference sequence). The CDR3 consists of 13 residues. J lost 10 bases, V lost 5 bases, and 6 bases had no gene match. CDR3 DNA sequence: TGTGCCAGTAGTGGGACAGGGCGGCGAGAGCAGTTCTTC. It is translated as CASSGTGRREQFF. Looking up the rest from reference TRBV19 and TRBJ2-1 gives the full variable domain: DGGITQSPKYLFRKEGQNVTLSCEQNLNHDAMYWYRQDPGQGLRLIYYSQIVNDFQKGDIAEGYSVSREKKESFPLTVTSAQKNPTAFYLCASSGTGRREQFFGPGTRLTVL.

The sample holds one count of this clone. The CDR3 here is CASSSLAGGHYNEQFF. The CDR3 region has the DNA TGTGCCAGCAGTTCTCTAGCGGGAGGTCACTACAATGAGCAGTTCTTC. The rearrangement uses TRBV27 and TRBJ2-1; 11 bases agree with TRBD2. This CDR3 comprises 16 residues. Germline-derived CDR1 and CDR2 are MNHEY and SMNVEV (reference sequence). The trim removed 4 bases at V and 3 bases at J, leaving 5 bases unmatched.

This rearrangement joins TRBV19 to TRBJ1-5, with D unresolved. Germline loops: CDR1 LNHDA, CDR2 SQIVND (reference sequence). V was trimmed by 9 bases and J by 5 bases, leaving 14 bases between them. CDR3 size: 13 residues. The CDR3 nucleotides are TGTGCCAGCGCAGGTTCGTCTTATCAGCCCCAGCATTTT. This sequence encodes CASAGSSYQPQHF.

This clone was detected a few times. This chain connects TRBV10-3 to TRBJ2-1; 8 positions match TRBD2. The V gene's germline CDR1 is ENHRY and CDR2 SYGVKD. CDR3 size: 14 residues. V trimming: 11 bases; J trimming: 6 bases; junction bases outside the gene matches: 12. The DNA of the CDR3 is TGTGCCTCCATCCGGGAGGGCCGTTCCAATGAGCAGTTCTTC. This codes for CASIREGRSNEQFF.

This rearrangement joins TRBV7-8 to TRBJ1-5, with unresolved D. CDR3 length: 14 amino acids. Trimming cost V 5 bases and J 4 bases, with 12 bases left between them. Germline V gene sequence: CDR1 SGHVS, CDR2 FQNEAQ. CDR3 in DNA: TGTGCCAGCAGCATGACACGGAATAATCAGCCCCAGCATTTT. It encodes CASSMTRNNQPQHF.

The CDR3 DNA reads as TGTGCCAGCAGTGAACCTACTTCGGCTTTCTATGTTTATTCACCCCTCCACTTT. Protein product: CASSEPTSAFYVYSPLHF. The chain couples TRBV6-1 to TRBJ1-6; D gene ambiguous. Germline CDR1 is MNHNS and CDR2 is SASEGT. The V gene lost 2 bases and the J gene lost 8 bases, with 22 bases spanning the gap. The CDR3 runs to 18 residues.

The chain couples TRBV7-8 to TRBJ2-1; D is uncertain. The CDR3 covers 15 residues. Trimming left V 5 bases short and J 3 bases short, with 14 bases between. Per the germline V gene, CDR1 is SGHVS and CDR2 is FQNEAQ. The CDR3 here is CASSTRAANYNEQFF. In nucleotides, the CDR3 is TGTGCCAGCAGCACCCGGGCTGCTAACTACAATGAGCAGTTCTTC.

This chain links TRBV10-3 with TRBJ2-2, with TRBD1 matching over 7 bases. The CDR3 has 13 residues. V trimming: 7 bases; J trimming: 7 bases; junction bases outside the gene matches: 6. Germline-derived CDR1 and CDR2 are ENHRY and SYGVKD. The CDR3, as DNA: TGTGCCATCAAAGGACAGGTCGACGGGGAGCTGTTTTTT. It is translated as CAIKGQVDGELFF.

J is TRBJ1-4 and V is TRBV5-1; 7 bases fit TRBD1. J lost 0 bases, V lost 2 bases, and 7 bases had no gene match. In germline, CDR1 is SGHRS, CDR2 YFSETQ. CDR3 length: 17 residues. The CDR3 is CASSFGQVTATNEKLFF. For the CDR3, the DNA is TGCGCCAGCAGCTTTGGACAGGTGACAGCAACTAATGAAAAACTGTTTTTT.

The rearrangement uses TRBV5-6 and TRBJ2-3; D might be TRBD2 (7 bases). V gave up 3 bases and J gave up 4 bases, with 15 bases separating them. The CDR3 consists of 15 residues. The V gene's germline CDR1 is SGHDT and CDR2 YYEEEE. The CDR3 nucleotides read TGTGCCAGCAGCTGGGAGGGGGGGCCGTCAGATACGCAGTATTTT. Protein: CASSWEGGPSDTQYF.

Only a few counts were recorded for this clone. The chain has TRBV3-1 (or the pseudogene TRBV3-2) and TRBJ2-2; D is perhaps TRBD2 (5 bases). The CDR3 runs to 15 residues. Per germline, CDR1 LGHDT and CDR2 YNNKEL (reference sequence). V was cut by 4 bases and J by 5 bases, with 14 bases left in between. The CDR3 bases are TGTGCCAGCAGCCCCGGGATTCTCGCTACCGGGGAGCTGTTTTTT. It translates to CASSPGILATGELFF.

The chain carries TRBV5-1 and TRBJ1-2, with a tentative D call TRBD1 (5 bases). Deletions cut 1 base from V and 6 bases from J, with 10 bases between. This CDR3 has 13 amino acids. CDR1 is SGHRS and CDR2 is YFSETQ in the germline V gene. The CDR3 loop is CASSLNRRDGYTF. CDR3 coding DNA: TGCGCCAGCAGCTTGAACAGGAGGGATGGCTACACCTTC.

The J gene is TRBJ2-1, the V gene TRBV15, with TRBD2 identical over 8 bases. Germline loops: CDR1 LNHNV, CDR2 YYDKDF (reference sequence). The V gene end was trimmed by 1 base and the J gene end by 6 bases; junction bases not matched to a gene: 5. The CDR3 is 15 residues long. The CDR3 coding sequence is TGTGCCACCAGCAGAGTTGGGACTAGGGGCAATGAGCAGTTCTTC. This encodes CATSRVGTRGNEQFF.

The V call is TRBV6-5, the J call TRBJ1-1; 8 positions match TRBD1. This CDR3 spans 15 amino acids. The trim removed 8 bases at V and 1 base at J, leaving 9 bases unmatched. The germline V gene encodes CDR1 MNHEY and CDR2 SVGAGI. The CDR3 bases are TGTGCCAGCCTCGTCATCGGACAGGGGAACACTGAAGCTTTCTTT. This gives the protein CASLVIGQGNTEAFF.

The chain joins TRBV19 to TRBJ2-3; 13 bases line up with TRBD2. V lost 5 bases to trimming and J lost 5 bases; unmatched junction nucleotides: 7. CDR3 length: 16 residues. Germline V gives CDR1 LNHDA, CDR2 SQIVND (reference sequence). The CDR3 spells CASSWTSGSGEDTQYF. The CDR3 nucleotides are TGTGCCAGTAGTTGGACTAGCGGGAGTGGTGAAGATACGCAGTATTTT.

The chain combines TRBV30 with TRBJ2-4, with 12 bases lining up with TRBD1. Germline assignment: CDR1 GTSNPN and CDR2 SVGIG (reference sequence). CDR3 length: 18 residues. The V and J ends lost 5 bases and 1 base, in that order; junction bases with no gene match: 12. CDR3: CAWDPGQGAVVAKNIQYF. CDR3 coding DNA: TGTGCCTGGGACCCGGGACAGGGGGCGGTCGTGGCCAAAAACATTCAGTACTTC.

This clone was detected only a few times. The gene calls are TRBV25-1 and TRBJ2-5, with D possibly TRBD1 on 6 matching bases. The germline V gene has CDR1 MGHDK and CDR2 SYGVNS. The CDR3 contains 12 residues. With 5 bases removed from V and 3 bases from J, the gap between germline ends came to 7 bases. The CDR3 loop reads CASSRQEETQYF. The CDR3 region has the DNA TGTGCCAGCAGTCGACAGGAAGAGACCCAGTACTTC. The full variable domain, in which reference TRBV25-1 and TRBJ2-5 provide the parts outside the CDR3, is EADIYQTPRYLVIGTGKKITLECSQTMGHDKMYWYQQDPGMELHLIHYSYGVNSTEKGDLSSESTVSRIRTEHFPLTLESARPSHTSQYLCASSRQEETQYFGPGTRLLVL.

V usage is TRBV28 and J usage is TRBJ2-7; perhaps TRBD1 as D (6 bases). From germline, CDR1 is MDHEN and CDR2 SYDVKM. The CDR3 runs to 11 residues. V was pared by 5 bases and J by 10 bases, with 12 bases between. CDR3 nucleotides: TGTGCCAGCAGTGGACAGTCCGTCCAGTACTTC. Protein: CASSGQSVQYF.

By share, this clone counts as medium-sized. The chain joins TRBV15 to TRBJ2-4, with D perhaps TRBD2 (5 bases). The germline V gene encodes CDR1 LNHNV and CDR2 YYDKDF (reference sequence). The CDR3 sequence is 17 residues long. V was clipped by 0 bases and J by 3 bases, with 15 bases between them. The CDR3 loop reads CATSRDSLGDGKNIQYF. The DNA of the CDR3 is TGTGCCACCAGCAGAGATTCATTGGGAGATGGCAAAAACATTCAGTACTTC.

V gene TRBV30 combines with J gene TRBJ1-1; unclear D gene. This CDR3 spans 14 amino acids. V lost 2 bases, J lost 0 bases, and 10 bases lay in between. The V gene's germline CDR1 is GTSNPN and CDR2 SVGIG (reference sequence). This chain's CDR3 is CAWSSSRLNTEAFF. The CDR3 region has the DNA TGTGCCTGGAGTTCGTCCAGGTTGAACACTGAAGCTTTCTTT.

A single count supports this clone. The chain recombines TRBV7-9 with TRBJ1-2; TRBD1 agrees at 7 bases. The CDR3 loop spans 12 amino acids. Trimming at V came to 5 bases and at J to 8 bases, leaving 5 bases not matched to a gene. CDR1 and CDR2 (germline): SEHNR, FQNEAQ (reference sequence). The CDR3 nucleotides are TGTGCCAGCAGCCTGGACAGGTACGGCTACACCTTC. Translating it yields CASSLDRYGYTF.

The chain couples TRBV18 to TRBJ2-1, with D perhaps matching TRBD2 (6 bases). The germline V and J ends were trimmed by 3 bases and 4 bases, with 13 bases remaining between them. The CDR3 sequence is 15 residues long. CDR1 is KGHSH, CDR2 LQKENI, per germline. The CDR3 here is CASSPRTGEYNEQFF. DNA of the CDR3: TGTGCCAGCTCACCCCGGACGGGGGAGTACAATGAGCAGTTCTTC.

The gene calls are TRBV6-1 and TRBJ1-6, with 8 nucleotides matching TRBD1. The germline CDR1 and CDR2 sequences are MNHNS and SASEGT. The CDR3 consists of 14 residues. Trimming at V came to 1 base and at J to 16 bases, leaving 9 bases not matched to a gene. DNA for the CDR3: TGTGCCAGCAGTGAAGGGACAGGGAACGTGGTGCTCCACTTT. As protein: CASSEGTGNVVLHF.

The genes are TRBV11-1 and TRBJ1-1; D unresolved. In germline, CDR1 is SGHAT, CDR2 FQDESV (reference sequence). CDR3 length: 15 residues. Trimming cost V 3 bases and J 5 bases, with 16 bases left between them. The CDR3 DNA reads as TGTGCCAGCAGCTTCTTATATGGACGGCGTACTGAAGCTTTCTTT. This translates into CASSFLYGRRTEAFF.

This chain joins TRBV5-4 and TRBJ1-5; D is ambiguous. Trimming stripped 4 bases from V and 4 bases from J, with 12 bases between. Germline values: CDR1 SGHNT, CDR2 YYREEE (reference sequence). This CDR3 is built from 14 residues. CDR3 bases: TGTGCCAGCAGCGCCTATCCGGGAAATCAGCCCCAGCATTTT. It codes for CASSAYPGNQPQHF.

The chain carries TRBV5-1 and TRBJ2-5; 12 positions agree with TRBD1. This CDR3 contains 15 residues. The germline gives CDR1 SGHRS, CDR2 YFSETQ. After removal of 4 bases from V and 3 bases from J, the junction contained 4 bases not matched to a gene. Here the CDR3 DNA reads TGCGCCAGCAGCGCAGGGACAGGGGGCGAAGAGACCCAGTACTTC. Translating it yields CASSAGTGGEETQYF.

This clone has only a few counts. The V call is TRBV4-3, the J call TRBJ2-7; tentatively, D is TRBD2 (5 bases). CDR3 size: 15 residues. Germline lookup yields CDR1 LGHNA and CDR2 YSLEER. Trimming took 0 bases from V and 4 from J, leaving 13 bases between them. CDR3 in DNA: TGCGCCAGCAGCCAAGATCTGAGGGTAGTTTACGAGCAGTACTTC. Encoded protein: CASSQDLRVVYEQYF.